The clone carrying this T cell receptor beta chain was seen repeatedly, ten times or more. Two-round multiplex PCR on genomic DNA was the method by which TCR beta CDR3 was amplified. With primers specific to each TRBV and TRBJ gene, the first-round PCR was performed. TCRdb passed the multiplex PCR reads through MiXCR, listing each CDR3 protein once. The sample contains 13,000 to 15,000 distinct CDR3 sequences, about 32% of which appear only once. The sample belongs to a study of prognosis after radiotherapy for stage I lung cancer. This CDR3 has 14 amino acids. Trimming stripped 4 bases from V and 4 bases from J, with 14 bases between. Germline V lookup: CDR1 SGDLS, CDR2 YYNGEE.

This specimen was PBMCs, taken before or after stereotactic body radiation therapy (not recorded which). The V and J genes are TRBV9 and TRBJ1-2; D is ambiguous. The sequence was collected from a donor aged 50 or older with non-small cell lung cancer. This CDR3 reads CASSPRWDPYGYTF. DNA of the CDR3: TGTGCCAGCAGCCCCAGGTGGGATCCCTATGGCTACACCTTC.